This section outlines one T cell receptor beta chain sequence together with its context. What it binds is not known. The data were taken from a study of CD8+CD57+ T cells in acquired aplastic anemia. Study at large: The mean DNA yield obtained from sorted CD4+ and CD8+ cells came to approximately 3 ug. Approximately 10 million reads were obtained on average for healthy donor CD4+ cells. Points from the study as a whole: Patients had around 30 CD8+ CDR3 sequences in common with controls (the shared set).

Genomic DNA, serving as template, underwent TCR beta VDJ and CDR3 profiling. Each CDR3 protein is one row after TCRdb ran MiXCR on the reads. The sample lists 200,000 to 250,000 distinct CDR3 sequences; over 60% were seen once. The CDR3 extends over 15 amino acids. With 4 bases clipped from V and 6 bases from J, the junction kept 7 bases outside the gene matches. The germline V gene encodes CDR1 SGHTA and CDR2 FQGNSA. Source material: sorted CD4+, CD8+, or CD8+CD57+ T cells (not recorded which) from PBMCs. The chain links TRBV7-2 to TRBJ2-2; TRBD2 matches 8 bases. The receptor was isolated from a human donor in good health. In DNA form, the CDR3 reads TGTGCCAGCAGCTCACGGGGGGGCCAGTCCGGGGAGCTGTTTTTT. This codes for CASSSRGGQSGELFF.